Each of the 14 T cell receptor beta chains below was sequenced from the same sample in a study of cytomegalovirus exposure and HLA in healthy donors. The PCR contained 60 Vbeta and 13 Jbeta primers. Clones were sequenced by immunoSEQ multiplex PCR, and TCRdb holds only the in-frame ones, with some missing. This sample has about 130,000 clones, with around 70% found just once. Sequenced material: PBMCs. These receptor sequences come from a woman between 35 and 50 years old in good health and CMV-seropositive.

The sample holds one count of this clone. The chain employs TRBV28 and TRBJ1-5, with no clear D. Germline CDR1 MDHEN, CDR2 SYDVKM. CDR3 length equals 14 residues. V was clipped by 5 bases and J by 9 bases, with 17 bases between them. The chain's CDR3 is CASSTPNRGLPQHF. The CDR3 nucleotides are TGTGCCAGCAGTACCCCAAACCGCGGCTTGCCCCAGCATTTT.

The chain links TRBV4-3 to TRBJ2-3; 10 bases match TRBD1. The CDR3 loop spans 19 amino acids. Trimming removed 0 bases from V and 3 bases from J; junction bases left unmatched: 12. Germline V CDR1 and CDR2: LGHNA, YSLEER. DNA for the CDR3: TGCGCCAGCAGCCAAGAAGCCCTAGACAGGGGGCTGAGGACAGATACGCAGTATTTT. Its protein product is CASSQEALDRGLRTDTQYF.

About this clone itself: Compared with germline, one end of the junction differs, possibly owing to a read error. The rearrangement links TRBV7-3 to TRBJ1-1, with no clear D. This CDR3 has 14 amino acids. The germline V gene has CDR1 SGHTA and CDR2 FQGTGA. The CDR3 loop is CASSLEGPRTEAFF. The CDR3, as DNA: TGCGCCAGCAGCCTAGAGGGTCCAAGAACTGAAGCTTTCTTT.

The chain links TRBV7-3 to TRBJ1-2, with D possibly TRBD1 on 6 matching bases. V shed 6 bases and J shed 4 bases, with 12 bases lying between them. This CDR3 region has 13 residues. Germline V gene lookup returns CDR1 SGHTA and CDR2 FQGTGA. CDR3 protein: CASRPQGIYGYTF. CDR3 coding DNA: TGTGCCAGCAGGCCGCAGGGGATCTATGGCTACACCTTC.

The chain carries TRBV5-1 and TRBJ1-1; TRBD1 matches at 10 bases. J gave up 3 bases and V 2 bases, and 7 bases lay outside the gene matches. Germline V CDR1 and CDR2: SGHRS, YFSETQ. The CDR3 extends over 16 amino acids. Here the CDR3 DNA reads TGCGCCAGCAGCTTAACTAACGGACAGGGGGACACTGAAGCTTTCTTT. Its protein is CASSLTNGQGDTEAFF.

J is TRBJ2-1 and V is TRBV4-1, with TRBD2 matching 16 bases. The V and J ends lost 1 base and 3 bases, in that order; junction bases with no gene match: 6. The CDR3 loop spans 19 amino acids. Germline V gives CDR1 MGHRA, CDR2 YSYEKL. The DNA for the CDR3 is TGCGCCAGCAGCCAAGCCTACGGGACTAGCGGGGGGGTCTACAATGAGCAGTTCTTC. It encodes CASSQAYGTSGGVYNEQFF.

The chain carries TRBV7-2 and TRBJ1-4; D is possibly TRBD1 (5 bases). Germline-derived CDR1 and CDR2 are SGHTA and FQGNSA. This CDR3 region has 14 residues. The V gene lost 6 bases and the J gene lost 7 bases, with 15 bases spanning the gap. In nucleotides, the CDR3 is TGTGCCAGCAGTGGGGGGGGTCTGGGTGAAAAACTGTTTTTT. Residues: CASSGGGLGEKLFF.

The rearrangement joins TRBV19 to TRBJ1-5; D remains unclear. Germline CDR1 is LNHDA and CDR2 is SQIVND (reference sequence). The CDR3 runs 14 residues. Between the trimmed V and J ends, which lost 6 bases and 2 bases, there was a span of 11 bases. In DNA form, the CDR3 reads TGTGCCAGTAGGGAGATTACGGGCAATCAGCCCCAGCATTTT. Encoded protein: CASREITGNQPQHF.

This clone appeared a few times. The V call is TRBV19, the J call TRBJ1-5; 7 bases align to TRBD1. Germline CDR1 and CDR2: LNHDA and SQIVND (reference sequence). Losses at the gene ends were 6 bases for V and 5 bases for J; bases not matched to a gene: 13. The CDR3 consists of 16 residues. CDR3 protein: CASRKGPGTVDQPQHF. CDR3 nucleotides: TGTGCCAGTAGAAAAGGCCCCGGGACAGTTGATCAGCCCCAGCATTTT. The full variable domain, completed using reference TRBV19 and TRBJ1-5, is DGGITQSPKYLFRKEGQNVTLSCEQNLNHDAMYWYRQDPGQGLRLIYYSQIVNDFQKGDIAEGYSVSREKKESFPLTVTSAQKNPTAFYLCASRKGPGTVDQPQHFGDGTRLSIL.

The V and J genes are TRBV7-2 and TRBJ2-7, with TRBD1 matching over 7 bases. The CDR3 is 13 amino acids. Trimming took 5 bases from V and 6 from J; bases not matched to a gene: 7. From germline, CDR1 is SGHTA and CDR2 FQGNSA. CDR3 sequence (DNA): TGTGCCAGCAGCCCAAGACGGACAGGCGAGCAGTACTTC. Translation: CASSPRRTGEQYF.

This clone came up once. The chain links TRBV14 to TRBJ2-5, with D possibly TRBD2 on 7 matching bases. V lost 1 base and J lost 4, with 16 bases in between. This CDR3 comprises 16 residues. Germline values: CDR1 SGHDN, CDR2 FVKESK. As DNA, the CDR3 is TGTGCCAGCAGCCAAGGATCAGTGGGGGGGCCAGAGACCCAGTACTTC. Residues: CASSQGSVGGPETQYF.

This clone was detected a few times. The chain uses TRBV28 and TRBJ1-3; D remains unclear. The V gene's germline CDR1 is MDHEN and CDR2 SYDVKM. V lost 5 bases to trimming and J lost 0 bases, with 14 bases between them. The CDR3 consists of 16 residues. The CDR3 region is CASSTQVLSSGNTIYF. The CDR3 DNA is TGTGCCAGCAGTACCCAGGTCCTTTCCTCTGGAAACACCATATATTTT. The full variable domain, its missing parts supplied by reference TRBV28 and TRBJ1-3, is DVKVTQSSRYLVKRTGEKVFLECVQDMDHENMFWYRQDPGLGLRLIYFSYDVKMKEKGDIPEGYSVSREKKERFSLILESASTNQTSMYLCASSTQVLSSGNTIYFGEGSWLTVV.

The chain uses TRBV10-3 and TRBJ2-1; possibly TRBD2 for D (5 bases). The V gene's germline CDR1 is ENHRY and CDR2 SYGVKD. The germline V and J ends were trimmed by 2 bases and 9 bases, with 8 bases remaining between them. The CDR3 covers 12 residues. CDR3 amino acids: CAISEAGSEQFF. The CDR3 DNA reads as TGTGCCATCAGTGAGGCGGGCTCTGAGCAGTTCTTC.

In the case of this clone: A junction end diverges from the germline sequence, so it may reflect a read error. The chain joins TRBV7-9 to TRBJ2-3; D might be TRBD1 (5 bases). Germline CDR1 is SEHNR and CDR2 is FQNEAQ (reference sequence). The CDR3 totals 13 residues. The CDR3 loop is CASSSLVTDTRYF. For the CDR3, the DNA is TGTGCCAGCAGCTCTCTTGTGACAGATACGCGGTATTTT.